This TCR beta chain was observed in a study of blood T cell repertoires in COVID-19. Across the study: PBMCs, B-cell-depleted T cells, or T cells provided the cDNA or gDNA that made up the material.

The authors' processing: Estimated nucleated cell counts came from reference gene primer amplification. Assay: immunoSEQ multiplex PCR; the TCRdb copy retains only in-frame clones and omits some. D and trimming were read from the DNA, whereas the V and J calls and clone size are those reported in that table. This sample has hundreds of thousands of clones, with 85% found just once. The CDR3 is 16 residues long. V shed 4 bases and J shed 3 bases, with 16 bases lying between them. Per the germline V gene, CDR1 is MDHEN and CDR2 is SYDVKM. This clonotype originated in a middle-aged man who had recovered from COVID-19. This chain uses TRBV28 with TRBJ1-3; D remains unclear. The sequencing sample was made of PBMCs or T cells enriched from blood (not recorded which). The CDR3 loop reads CASSSPRVSFGNTIYF. The CDR3 DNA reads TGTGCCAGCAGTTCCCCGCGCGTGAGTTTTGGAAACACCATATATTTT. Full variable domain (rest looked up from reference TRBV28 and TRBJ1-3): DVKVTQSSRYLVKRTGEKVFLECVQDMDHENMFWYRQDPGLGLRLIYFSYDVKMKEKGDIPEGYSVSREKKERFSLILESASTNQTSMYLCASSSPRVSFGNTIYFGEGSWLTVV.